The T cell receptor beta chain under discussion was sequenced for a study of T cells in Graves' hyperthyroidism and ophthalmopathy. Findings and limits, study-wide: Ophthalmopathy, which appeared later, was predicted by the model a median about 6 months before onset. In the blood, most expanded thyroid clonotypes above 0.001 appeared as well.

The CDR3 loop spans 13 amino acids. Unmatched junction bases numbered 7, after V lost 6 bases and J lost 5 bases. On the basis of clinical symptoms, serum thyroxine and TRAb, thyroid ultrasound and orbital computed tomography, diagnoses were made. This clonotype was counted many times. The antigen is unknown. From RNA transcripts, TCR beta CDR3 regions were amplified. Researchers ran a first-round RT-PCR on the TCR CDR3 using the HTBI primer set. One entry per CDR3 protein, called by TCRdb with MiXCR from the multiplex PCR reads. The sample includes approximately 700,000 distinct CDR3 sequences, about 45% of them seen just once.

Sequencing input: peripheral blood or thyroid tissue (not recorded which). V gene TRBV12-3 or TRBV12-4 combines with J gene TRBJ2-7, with 7 bases fitting TRBD1. The clonotype originates from an adult man with Graves' disease, either hyperthyroidism or ophthalmopathy (not recorded which). CDR3 sequence reads: CASSPTGHHEQYF. The CDR3 DNA sequence: TGTGCCAGCAGCCCGACAGGGCACCACGAGCAGTACTTC.